This T cell receptor (beta chain) was documented in a study of blood T cell repertoires in COVID-19 (dated by TCRdb to about 2020). A note on the overall study: The collaborator samples originated in the United States, Italy and Spain and spanned the acute and convalescent phases of COVID-19. The prospective study material was composed of cDNA or gDNA derived from T cells, B-cell-depleted T cells, or PBMCs. The dataset comprised deeply sampled blood TCRbeta repertoires from subjects exposed to, actively infected with, or recovered from COVID-19. The repertoires were released in a freely available public database meant as a resource for research on the immune response to SARS-CoV-2. The samples were drawn from two sources: the first 160 participants of the ongoing ImmuneRACE study, and 1,200 or so subjects contributed by 6 global collaborators. A de-identified subject ID, COVID-19 status, age in years and sex were almost always included in the sample metadata. Where available, HLA class I and class II types were obtained from metadata supplied by the sample provider rather than from assay-based typing. What the study reported, not specific to this receptor: Clinical and demographic metadata were provided uncurated, with the amount varying by source and participant.

The immunoSEQ Assay, a bias-controlled multiplex PCR, was used to amplify TCRbeta CDR3 regions from genomic DNA. Per the authors' processing: The number of nucleated cells in each sample was estimated from the amplification of reference gene primers within the assay. To quantify the absolute abundance of each unique TCRbeta CDR3 rearrangement, sequence reads were collapsed and filtered. For each sample, productive Simpson clonality was calculated by taking the square root of Simpson's diversity index across productive rearrangements. Entries here come from immuneACCESS through TCRdb and include only in-frame sequences with V and J called. Some clones fail to appear in such tables; in the studies checked, an unresolved V gene covers under half of the shortfall, and the cause of the remainder is unknown. V and J calls and clone size come straight from that table; D and trimming were deduced from the DNA. The sample records over 200,000 clones, 75% to 95% of which are singletons. The ten largest clones represent approximately 2.5% of the sample.

On this clone: This clone's antigen is unknown. Base qualities are not provided; no much larger clone lies one nucleotide away.

The germline V gene encodes CDR1 MDHEN and CDR2 SYDVKM. Counted from cysteine to phenylalanine, this CDR3 has 12 amino acids. Only CDR3 DNA is held: 36 bases, read in frame from base 1. V drops 10 bases and J drops 7 bases, leaving 16 bases in between. One collaborating source in Seattle enrolled patients while the patients were actively infected and followed the patients over time throughout the course of disease. Whole blood was collected in K2EDTA tubes by collaborating institutions according to the institutions' own protocols. Collaborator samples were shipped for TCRbeta analysis as frozen whole blood, isolated PBMCs, or DNA extracted from either sample type.

Sequencing was carried out using peripheral blood. The receptor was isolated from a person aged 18 to 30 with COVID-19, enrolled during active disease. This sequence uses TRBV28 and TRBJ1-2; D gene: possibly TRBD1, on 5 matching bases. The bases are TGTGCCACCCAGGGCGGAGGGTTTGGCTACACCTTC. It is translated as CATQGGGFGYTF.